These T cell receptor beta chains were read from a single sample in a study of blood T cell repertoires in COVID-19. TCRdb keeps only in-frame clones here, not all; method: immunoSEQ multiplex PCR. The sample has approximately 90,000 clones, roughly 80% seen once. Sequenced sample: peripheral blood. All receptors come from a man aged 55 to 69 with acute or convalescent COVID-19. The CDR3 runs from the conserved cysteine through the conserved F or W. Fields, in order: J gene, V gene, CDR3 protein.

>TRBJ1-2|TRBV20-1
CSAPPGYTF
>TRBJ2-7|TRBV2
CASNWAGKYEQYF
>TRBJ2-5|TRBV6-5
CASRGLAAQETQYF
>TRBJ1-1|TRBV4-2
CASSQDTRRAGGDTEAFF
>TRBJ2-1|TRBV19
CASKGEGAYNEQFF
>TRBJ2-2|TRBV6-6
CASSYSPQYTGELFF
>TRBJ1-5|TRBV7-2
CASSLQGQGGNQPQHF
>TRBJ1-3|TRBV19
CASSIFGRETGNTIYF
>TRBJ2-7|TRBV19
CASSRQGSYEQYF
>TRBJ2-1|TRBV6-6
CASIGSGSTHNEQFF
>TRBJ2-7|TRBV21-1
CASSKKGVRGGMSPRLSEQYF
>TRBJ2-5|TRBV27
CASTTGGWETQYF
>TRBJ2-2|TRBV11-3
CASSLRTDTGELFF
>TRBJ1-3|TRBV24-1
CATQGQGADTIYF
>TRBJ2-1|TRBV15
CATSRGRTSGGVYNEQFF
>TRBJ2-3|TRBV7-2
CASSQALAGGIDTQYF
>TRBJ2-3|TRBV10-3
CAISESSGQGASDTQYF
>TRBJ1-6|TRBV6-5
CASSRGGNSSPLHF
>TRBJ2-5|TRBV7-2
CASSSGRGTQYF
>TRBJ2-3|TRBV5-4
CASSSRPASGRVSTDTQYF
>TRBJ1-6|TRBV4-3
CASSQGSSGGSPLHF
>TRBJ1-5|TRBV6-2/TRBV6-3
CASSPTGPQPQHF
>TRBJ2-2|TRBV3-1/TRBV3-2
CASSPRLAGSTGELFF
>TRBJ1-4|TRBV7-9
CASSTIQGRNEKLFF
>TRBJ2-7|TRBV3-1/TRBV3-2
CASSQDPGQGIQQYF
>TRBJ2-3|TRBV18
CASSPGGTDTQYF